This TCR beta chain appears in the sequencing data of a study of T cells after yellow fever vaccination. General study findings and limits: Although most clonotypes did not, a small share appeared in both CD4 and CD8 compartments.

The CDR3 consists of 18 residues. V shed 4 bases and J shed 1 base, with 21 bases lying between them. Germline V gives CDR1 LGHDT, CDR2 YNNKEL (reference sequence). This clonotype appeared a few times. Its antigen is unknown. Each CDR3 protein is one row after TCRdb ran MiXCR on the 5' RACE reads. The sample gives about 550,000 distinct CDR3 sequences, roughly 19% of which show up once; approximately 14% is in the top ten. The TCR originated in a man aged 25 to 40 who received the YFV17D yellow fever vaccine. Sample: PBMCs, taken 15 days after the yellow fever booster vaccination. The gene calls are TRBV3-1 and TRBJ2-3; no clear D. CDR3 residues: CASSPGPLQRRRTDTQYF. DNA for the CDR3: TGTGCCAGCAGCCCTGGCCCCCTACAGAGAAGGCGCACAGATACGCAGTATTTT.